This TCR beta chain originates from a study of blood T cell repertoires in COVID-19. The V gene's germline CDR1 is SGHRS and CDR2 YFSETQ. Trimming cost V 3 bases and J 9 bases; bases outside gene matches: 11. The CDR3 has 15 residues. Sequencing used immunoSEQ multiplex PCR; TCRdb keeps in-frame clones, though not all of them. The table lists more than 200,000 clones, 88% of them singletons. This chain joins TRBV5-1 and TRBJ2-2; 7 positions agree with TRBD1. The sequence came from a man between 65 and 80 years old with acute or convalescent COVID-19. Sequenced input: peripheral blood. CDR3 sequence reads: CASSSTTDRARELFF. In DNA, the CDR3 is TGCGCCAGCAGCTCAACGACCGACAGGGCTAGGGAGCTGTTTTTT.